This T cell receptor beta chain was captured by sequencing in a study of somatic mutations in cytotoxic T cells in rheumatoid arthritis. Whole-study results and caveats: Compared with age-matched healthy controls, rheumatoid arthritis patients did not differ significantly in CD8+ T-cell clonality. For about an eighth of the roughly 60 patients, a single CD8+ clone accounted for more than 20% of CD8+ cells.

The data were produced by immunoSEQ multiplex PCR, yet TCRdb's version contains in-frame clones alone and is incomplete. The data contain approximately 30,000 clones, roughly 87% of them seen just once; the ten biggest clones take up about 5%. Turning to this clone: The antigen is unknown.

This CDR3 is built from 15 residues. Unmatched junction bases numbered 8, after V lost 3 bases and J lost 2 bases. The germline V gene encodes CDR1 SGDLS and CDR2 YYNGEE. This clonotype was sampled from a man aged 50-59 years in good health. What was sequenced was CD8+ T cells sorted from blood. The chain links TRBV9 to TRBJ2-7, with 7 bases lining up with TRBD1. The CDR3 DNA reads as TGTGCCAGCAGCGCCGATGGACAGGCCGCCTACGAGCAGTACTTC. It translates to CASSADGQAAYEQYF.